The present TCR beta chain was sequenced within a study of T cells in localized non-small cell lung cancer. Germline V gene sequence: CDR1 KGHSH, CDR2 LQKENI. Trimming shortened V by 3 bases and J by 8 bases, and 10 bases separated the two germline ends. This CDR3 spans 12 amino acids. TCRdb keeps only in-frame clones here, not all; method: immunoSEQ multiplex PCR. The table has about 25,000 clones, 92% seen once. Findings and caveats of the study: Owing to sequencing of a solitary tumor region, heterogeneity cannot be discounted. Uninvolved adjacent lung had more T cell clonality than any other tissue, topping tumor.

For this clone: The antigen is undetermined.

This TCR was recovered from a woman aged 40-70 years with stage I lung adenocarcinoma. The sample consisted of peripheral blood, taken before any cancer treatment. The chain links TRBV18 to TRBJ1-1; D is unclear. The DNA for the CDR3 is TGTGCCAGCTCACCCGTACAGAGAGAAGCTTTCTTT. Translated, it gives CASSPVQREAFF.